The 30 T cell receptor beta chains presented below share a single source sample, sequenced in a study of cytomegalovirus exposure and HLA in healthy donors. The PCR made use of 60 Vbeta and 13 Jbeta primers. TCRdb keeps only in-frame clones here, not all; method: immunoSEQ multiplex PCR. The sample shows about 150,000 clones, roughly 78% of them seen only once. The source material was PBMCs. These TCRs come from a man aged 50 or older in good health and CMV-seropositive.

The CDR3 spells CASSSGGSSQETQYF. The CDR3 nucleotides are TGTGCCAGCAGTTCGGGGGGCAGTTCACAAGAGACCCAGTACTTC. V and J are TRBV28 and TRBJ2-5, with D perhaps TRBD2 (7 bases). CDR1 is MDHEN and CDR2 is SYDVKM in the germline V gene. The CDR3 extends over 15 amino acids. Trimming removed 4 bases at V and 2 bases at J, with 14 bases between. Full variable domain (outside the CDR3, taken from reference TRBV28 and TRBJ2-5): DVKVTQSSRYLVKRTGEKVFLECVQDMDHENMFWYRQDPGLGLRLIYFSYDVKMKEKGDIPEGYSVSREKKERFSLILESASTNQTSMYLCASSSGGSSQETQYFGPGTRLLVL.

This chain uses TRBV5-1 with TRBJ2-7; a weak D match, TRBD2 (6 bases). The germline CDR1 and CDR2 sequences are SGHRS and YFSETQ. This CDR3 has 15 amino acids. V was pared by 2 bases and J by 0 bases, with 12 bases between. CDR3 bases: TGCGCCAGCAGCTTCGGGAGTAGCTCCTCCTACGAGCAGTACTTC. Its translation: CASSFGSSSSYEQYF.

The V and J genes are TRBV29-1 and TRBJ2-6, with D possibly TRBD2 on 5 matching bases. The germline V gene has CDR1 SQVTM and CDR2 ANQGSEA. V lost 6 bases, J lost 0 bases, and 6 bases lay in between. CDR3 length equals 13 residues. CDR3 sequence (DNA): TGCAGCGTGGGGAGCTCTGGGGCCAACGTCCTGACTTTC. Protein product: CSVGSSGANVLTF.

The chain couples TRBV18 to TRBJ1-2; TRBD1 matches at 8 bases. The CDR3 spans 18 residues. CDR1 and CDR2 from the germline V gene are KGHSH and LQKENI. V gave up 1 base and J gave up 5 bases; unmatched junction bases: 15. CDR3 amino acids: CASSPLETPGQARYGYTF. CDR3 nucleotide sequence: TGTGCCAGCTCACCACTGGAGACTCCGGGACAGGCGAGGTATGGCTACACCTTC.

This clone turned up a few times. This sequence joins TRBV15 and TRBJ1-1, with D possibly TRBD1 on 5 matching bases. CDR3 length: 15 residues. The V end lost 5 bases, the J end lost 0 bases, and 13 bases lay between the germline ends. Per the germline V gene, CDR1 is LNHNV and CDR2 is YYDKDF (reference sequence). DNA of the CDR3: TGTGCCACCAGCTCGTCAGGGTTTATGAACACTGAAGCTTTCTTT. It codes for CATSSSGFMNTEAFF.

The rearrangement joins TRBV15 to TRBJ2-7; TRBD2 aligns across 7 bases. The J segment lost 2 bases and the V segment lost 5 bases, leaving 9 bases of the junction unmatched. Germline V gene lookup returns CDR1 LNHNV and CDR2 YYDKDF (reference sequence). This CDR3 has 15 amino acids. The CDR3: CATSPMRGTTYEQYF. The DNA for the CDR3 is TGTGCCACCAGCCCTATGCGGGGGACTACCTACGAGCAGTACTTC.

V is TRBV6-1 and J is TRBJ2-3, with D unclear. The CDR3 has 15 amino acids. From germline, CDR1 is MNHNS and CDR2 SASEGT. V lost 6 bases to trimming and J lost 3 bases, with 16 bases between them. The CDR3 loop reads CASSPTSATTDTQYF. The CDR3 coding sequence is TGTGCCAGCAGCCCCACGAGCGCTACAACAGATACGCAGTATTTT.

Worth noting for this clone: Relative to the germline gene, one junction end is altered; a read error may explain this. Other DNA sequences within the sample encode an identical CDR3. The DNA for the CDR3 is TGCAGCGCCCGGGACAGACCTAGCTCCTATAATGAGCAGTTCTTC. Protein: CSARDRPSSYNEQFF. This chain joins TRBV29-1 and TRBJ2-1; 7 bases match TRBD1. Germline values: CDR1 SQVTM, CDR2 ANQGSEA. This CDR3 spans 15 amino acids.

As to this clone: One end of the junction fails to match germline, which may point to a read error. The CDR3 bases are TGTTCCAGCAGCTTTTCTTCGTTGTGGCGGGACCGCTCCTACAATGAGCAGTTCTTC. Its translation: CSSSFSSLWRDRSYNEQFF. This chain joins TRBV7-9 and TRBJ2-1, with a weak D call TRBD2 (6 bases). The CDR3 loop spans 19 amino acids. From germline, CDR1 is SEHNR and CDR2 FQNEAQ (reference sequence).

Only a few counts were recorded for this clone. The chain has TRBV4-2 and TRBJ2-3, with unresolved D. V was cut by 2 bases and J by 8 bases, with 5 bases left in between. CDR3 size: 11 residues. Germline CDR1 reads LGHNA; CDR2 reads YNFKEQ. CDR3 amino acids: CASSQYGTQYF. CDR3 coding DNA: TGTGCCAGCAGCCAATACGGTACGCAGTATTTT.

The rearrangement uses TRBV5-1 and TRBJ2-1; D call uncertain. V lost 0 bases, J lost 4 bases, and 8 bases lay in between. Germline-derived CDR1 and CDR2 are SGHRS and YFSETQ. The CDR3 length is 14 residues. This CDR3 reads CASSLGHGYNEQFF. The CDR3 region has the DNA TGCGCCAGCAGCTTGGGACACGGATACAATGAGCAGTTCTTC. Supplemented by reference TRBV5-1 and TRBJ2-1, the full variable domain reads KAGVTQTPRYLIKTRGQQVTLSCSPISGHRSVSWYQQTPGQGLQFLFEYFSETQRNKGNFPGRFSGRQFSNSRSEMNVSTLELGDSALYLCASSLGHGYNEQFFGPGTRLTVL.

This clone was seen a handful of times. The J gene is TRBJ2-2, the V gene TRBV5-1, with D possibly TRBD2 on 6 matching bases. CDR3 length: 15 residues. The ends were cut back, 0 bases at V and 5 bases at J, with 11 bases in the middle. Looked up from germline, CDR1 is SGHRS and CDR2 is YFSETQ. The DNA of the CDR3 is TGCGCCAGCAGCTTGGAGCTTGGGGGGACCGGGGAGCTGTTTTTT. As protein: CASSLELGGTGELFF.

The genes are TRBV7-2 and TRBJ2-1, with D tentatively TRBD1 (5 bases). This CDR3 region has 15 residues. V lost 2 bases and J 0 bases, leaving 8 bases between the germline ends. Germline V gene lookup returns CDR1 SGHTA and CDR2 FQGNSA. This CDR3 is CASSLQGSSYNEQFF. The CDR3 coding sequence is TGTGCCAGCAGCTTACAGGGCAGCTCCTACAATGAGCAGTTCTTC.

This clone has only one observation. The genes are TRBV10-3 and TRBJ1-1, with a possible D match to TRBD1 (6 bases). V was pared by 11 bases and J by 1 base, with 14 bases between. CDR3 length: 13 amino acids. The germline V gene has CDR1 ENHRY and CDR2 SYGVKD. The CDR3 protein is CASGQSRNTEAFF. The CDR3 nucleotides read TGTGCCTCAGGACAGTCTCGGAACACTGAAGCTTTCTTT.

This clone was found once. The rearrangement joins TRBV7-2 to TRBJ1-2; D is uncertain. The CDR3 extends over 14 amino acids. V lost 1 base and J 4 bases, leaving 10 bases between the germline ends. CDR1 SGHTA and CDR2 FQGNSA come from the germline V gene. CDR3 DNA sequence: TGTGCCAGCAGCTTAGAGGCAGGATCCTATGGCTACACCTTC. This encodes CASSLEAGSYGYTF.

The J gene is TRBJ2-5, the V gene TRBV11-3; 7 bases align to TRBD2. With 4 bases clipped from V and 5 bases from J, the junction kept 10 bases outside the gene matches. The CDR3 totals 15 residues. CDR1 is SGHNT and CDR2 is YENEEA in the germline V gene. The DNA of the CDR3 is TGTGCCAGCAGCTCCGGACTAGTGCAACTTGAGACCCAGTACTTC. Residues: CASSSGLVQLETQYF.

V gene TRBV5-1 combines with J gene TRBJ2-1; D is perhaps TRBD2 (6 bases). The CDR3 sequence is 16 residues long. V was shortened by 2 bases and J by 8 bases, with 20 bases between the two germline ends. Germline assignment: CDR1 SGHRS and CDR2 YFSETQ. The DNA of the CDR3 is TGCGCCAGCAGCTTCACCTCCGGAGCGGGTACGGATGAGCAGTTCTTC. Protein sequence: CASSFTSGAGTDEQFF.

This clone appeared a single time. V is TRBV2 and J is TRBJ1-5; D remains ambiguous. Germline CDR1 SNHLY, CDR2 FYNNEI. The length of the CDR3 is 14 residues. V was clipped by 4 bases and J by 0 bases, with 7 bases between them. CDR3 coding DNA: TGTGCCAGCAGTGGCGCGGTTAGCAATCAGCCCCAGCATTTT. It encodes CASSGAVSNQPQHF. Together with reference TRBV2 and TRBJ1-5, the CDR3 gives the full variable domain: EPEVTQTPSHQVTQMGQEVILRCVPISNHLYFYWYRQILGQKVEFLVSFYNNEISEKSEIFDDQFSVERPDGSNFTLKIRSTKLEDSAMYFCASSGAVSNQPQHFGDGTRLSIL.

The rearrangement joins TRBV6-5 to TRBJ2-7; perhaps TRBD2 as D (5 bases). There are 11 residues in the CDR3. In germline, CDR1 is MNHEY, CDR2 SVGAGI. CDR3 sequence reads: CAVGGLYEQYF. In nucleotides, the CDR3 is TGTGCAGTCGGCGGGTTGTACGAGCAGTACTTC.

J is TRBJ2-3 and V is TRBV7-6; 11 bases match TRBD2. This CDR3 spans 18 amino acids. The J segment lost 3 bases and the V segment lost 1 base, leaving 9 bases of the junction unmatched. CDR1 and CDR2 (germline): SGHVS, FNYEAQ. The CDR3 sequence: CASSLVGSGRAITDTQYF. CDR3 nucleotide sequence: TGTGCCAGCAGCTTAGTTGGTAGCGGGAGGGCCATAACAGATACGCAGTATTTT.

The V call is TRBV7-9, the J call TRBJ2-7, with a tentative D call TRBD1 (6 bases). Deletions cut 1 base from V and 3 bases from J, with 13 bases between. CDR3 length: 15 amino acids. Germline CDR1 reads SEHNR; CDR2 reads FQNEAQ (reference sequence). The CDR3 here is CASSLDRAAFYEQYF. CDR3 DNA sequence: TGTGCCAGCAGCTTAGACAGGGCCGCGTTCTACGAGCAGTACTTC.

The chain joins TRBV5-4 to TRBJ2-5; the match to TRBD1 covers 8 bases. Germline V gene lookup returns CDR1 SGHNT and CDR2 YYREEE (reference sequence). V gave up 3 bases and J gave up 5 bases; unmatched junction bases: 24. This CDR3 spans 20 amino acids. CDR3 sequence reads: CASSSGGPQGARAAWETQYF. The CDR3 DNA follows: TGTGCCAGCAGCTCAGGAGGGCCCCAGGGGGCGCGGGCGGCGTGGGAGACCCAGTACTTC.

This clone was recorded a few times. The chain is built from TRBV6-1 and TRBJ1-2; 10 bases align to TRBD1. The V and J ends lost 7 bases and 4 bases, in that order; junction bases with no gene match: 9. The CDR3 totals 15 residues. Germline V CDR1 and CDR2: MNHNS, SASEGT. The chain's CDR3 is CASMVGQGFRYGYTF. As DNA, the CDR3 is TGTGCCAGCATGGTGGGACAGGGGTTTCGCTATGGCTACACCTTC.

The chain's CDR3 is CASSSPTGRKHF. In DNA form, the CDR3 reads TGTGCCAGCAGTTCCCCGACAGGGAGGAAGCATTTT. The chain joins TRBV27 to TRBJ1-5, with 7 bases aligning to TRBD1. After removal of 4 bases from V and 14 bases from J, the junction contained 8 bases not matched to a gene. CDR1 is MNHEY, CDR2 SMNVEV, per germline (reference sequence). CDR3 length: 12 residues.

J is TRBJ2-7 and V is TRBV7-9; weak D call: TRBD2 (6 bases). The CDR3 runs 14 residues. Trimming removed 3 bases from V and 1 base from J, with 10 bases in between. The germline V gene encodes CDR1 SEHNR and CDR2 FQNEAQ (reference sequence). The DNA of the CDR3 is TGTGCCAGCAGCTTGGAGCGGGTATCCTACGAGCAGTACTTC. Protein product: CASSLERVSYEQYF.

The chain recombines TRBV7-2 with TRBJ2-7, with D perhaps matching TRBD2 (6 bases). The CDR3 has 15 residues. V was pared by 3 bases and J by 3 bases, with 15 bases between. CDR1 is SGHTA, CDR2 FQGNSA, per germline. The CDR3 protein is CASSLGGTTVYEQYF. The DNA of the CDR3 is TGTGCCAGCAGCTTGGGGGGTACCACGGTCTACGAGCAGTACTTC. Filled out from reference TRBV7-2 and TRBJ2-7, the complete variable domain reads GAGVSQSPSNKVTEKGKDVELRCDPISGHTALYWYRQSLGQGLEFLIYFQGNSAPDKSGLPSDRFSAERTGGSVSTLTIQRTQQEDSAVYLCASSLGGTTVYEQYFGPGTRLTVT.

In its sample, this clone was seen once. CDR3 loop: CASSLLPNSNYEQYF. CDR3 bases: TGTGCCAGCAGCCTACTTCCGAACTCAAACTACGAGCAGTACTTC. The V call is TRBV6-6, the J call TRBJ2-7, with D unclear. This CDR3 has 15 residues. Germline V CDR1 and CDR2: MNHNY, SVGAGI (reference sequence). V was trimmed by 6 bases and J by 3 bases, leaving 18 bases between them.

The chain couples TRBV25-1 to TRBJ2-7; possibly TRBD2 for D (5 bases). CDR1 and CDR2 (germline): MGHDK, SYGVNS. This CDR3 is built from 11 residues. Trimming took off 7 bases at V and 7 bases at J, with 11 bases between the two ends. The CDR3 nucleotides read TGTGCCAGCAAGACGGGGTGGGAGCAGTACTTC. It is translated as CASKTGWEQYF.

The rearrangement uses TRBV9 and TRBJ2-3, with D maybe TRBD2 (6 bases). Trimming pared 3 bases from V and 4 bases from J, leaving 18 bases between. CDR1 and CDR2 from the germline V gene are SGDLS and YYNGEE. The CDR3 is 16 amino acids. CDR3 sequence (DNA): TGTGCCAGCAGCGGGGGACTTCTCAGTCGTGCAGATACGCAGTATTTT. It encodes CASSGGLLSRADTQYF.

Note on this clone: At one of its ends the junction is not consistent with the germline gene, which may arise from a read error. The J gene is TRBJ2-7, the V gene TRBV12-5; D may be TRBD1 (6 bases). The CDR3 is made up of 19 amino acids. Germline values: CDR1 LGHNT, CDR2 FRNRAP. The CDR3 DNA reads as TGTGCTAGTGGCTTGGGGGCTCAGGGGCCTGGGGCTGGGGGCTACGAGCAGTACTTC. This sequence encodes CASGLGAQGPGAGGYEQYF.